The T cell receptor beta chain described here comes from a study of radiotherapy plus CTLA-4 blockade in lung cancer. Study context: Objective responses were documented in around 19% of patients, with disease control in about 28%. Study findings and constraints: In blood, after radiotherapy plus ipilimumab, tumor-derived TCR clones expanded. Together with interferon-beta, which increased in serum after radiation, early dynamic changes in blood T cell clones were reportedly the best predictors of response.

In regard to this clone: Its antigen is still unknown.

Trimming took 2 bases from V and 4 from J; bases not matched to a gene: 4. CDR3 length equals 17 residues. Germline values: CDR1 WNHNN, CDR2 SYGVQD (reference sequence). Repertoires were generated with immunoSEQ multiplex PCR, while TCRdb's copy carries only in-frame clones and drops some. The sample has tens of thousands of clones, about 80% seen once. Lung cancer patients with chemo-refractory metastatic non-small-cell disease were given focal radiation plus CTLA-4 blockade with ipilimumab. This chain connects TRBV10-1 to TRBJ2-1; TRBD2 aligns across 14 bases. This TCR derives from a human donor with non-small cell lung cancer who had a complete response to radiotherapy plus ipilimumab. The material sequenced was peripheral blood, taken from a patient treated with radiotherapy plus ipilimumab. CDR3 coding DNA: TGCGCCAGCAGTGAGGGGGGACTAGCGGGGGTATACAATGAGCAGTTCTTC. As protein: CASSEGGLAGVYNEQFF.